Shown below are 20 T cell receptor beta chains from a single sample sequenced in a study of early T cells in non-severe SARS-CoV-2 infection. TCRdb ran MiXCR on the 5' RACE reads and lists one entry per CDR3 protein. The table shows 90,000 or so distinct CDR3 sequences, with under 15% occurring only once. The sample comprised whole blood. Receptors originate from an adult who was a healthcare worker with PCR-confirmed SARS-CoV-2 infection or an uninfected control (not recorded which).

This clonotype showed up many times. The chain recombines TRBV7-2 with TRBJ2-3; D remains ambiguous. Germline loops: CDR1 SGHTA, CDR2 FQGNSA. V lost 3 bases, J lost 8 bases, and 12 bases lay in between. The CDR3 loop spans 13 amino acids. CDR3 loop: CASSFTLGSTQYF. CDR3 DNA: TGTGCCAGCAGCTTTACTTTGGGGTCTACGCAGTATTTT.

In this sample, this clonotype turned up a few times. The chain carries TRBV27 and TRBJ2-5, with D possibly TRBD2 on 5 matching bases. The germline V gene encodes CDR1 MNHEY and CDR2 SMNVEV (reference sequence). Trimming stripped 8 bases from V and 6 bases from J, with 16 bases between. CDR3 length: 13 residues. In nucleotides, the CDR3 is TGTGCCAGCCGCGCTCTGAGGGCCAAGACCCAGTACTTC. It yields the protein CASRALRAKTQYF.

In this sample, this clonotype turned up a few times. The chain links TRBV27 to TRBJ1-2; a possible D gene is TRBD1 (6 bases). The CDR3 is made up of 14 amino acids. Germline assignment: CDR1 MNHEY and CDR2 SMNVEV (reference sequence). Trimming took off 1 base at V and 5 bases at J, with 11 bases between the two ends. The CDR3 here is CASSLLGGSYGYTF. The CDR3 DNA is TGTGCCAGCAGTTTATTAGGGGGGAGTTATGGCTACACCTTC.

The rearrangement uses TRBV28 and TRBJ2-1; 8 bases map to TRBD2. The J segment lost 2 bases and the V segment lost 6 bases, leaving 6 bases of the junction unmatched. Germline lookup yields CDR1 MDHEN and CDR2 SYDVKM. The CDR3 is 15 amino acids. DNA for the CDR3: TGTGCCAGCAGGGACGCGGGACTAGCCTACAATGAGCAGTTCTTC. Its protein product is CASRDAGLAYNEQFF.

CDR3 nucleotide sequence: TGCGCCAGCAGCCAACGACCCCCGGATGAGCAGTTCTTC. Translation gives CASSQRPPDEQFF. The chain carries TRBV4-1 and TRBJ2-1; D is ambiguous. The V and J ends lost 2 bases and 8 bases respectively, with 10 bases between them. The germline gives CDR1 MGHRA, CDR2 YSYEKL. The CDR3 length is 13 residues.

This clonotype was detected only a few times. The rearrangement links TRBV19 to TRBJ1-2; 7 bases are a match to TRBD1. V shed 5 bases and J 8 bases; nucleotides not matched to a gene: 8. The V gene's germline CDR1 is LNHDA and CDR2 SQIVND (reference sequence). CDR3 size: 13 residues. The CDR3 nucleotides read TGTGCCAGTAGTGCTCCGGGACAGTACGGCTACACCTTC. Its protein is CASSAPGQYGYTF.

The rearrangement links TRBV9 to TRBJ2-1; 11 bases are a match to TRBD2. This CDR3 is built from 16 residues. Germline CDR1 SGDLS, CDR2 YYNGEE. The trim removed 3 bases at V and 6 bases at J, leaving 8 bases unmatched. CDR3 amino acids: CASSAPLAGGVNEQFF. The CDR3 bases are TGTGCCAGCAGCGCCCCCCTAGCGGGAGGTGTCAATGAGCAGTTCTTC.

This clonotype was picked up a small number of times. The chain links TRBV12-3 or TRBV12-4 to TRBJ2-1; no definite D call. Trimming removed 6 bases from V and 6 bases from J, with 21 bases in between. The CDR3 consists of 16 residues. The CDR3 DNA reads as TGTGCCAGCAGCTTCGGTCTCTCGACTGGATCCAATGAGCAGTTCTTC. Its protein is CASSFGLSTGSNEQFF.

This clonotype was picked up a small number of times. The chain combines TRBV6-4 with TRBJ2-7; D unresolved. V lost 10 bases, J lost 6 bases, and 7 bases lay in between. The V gene's germline CDR1 is MRHNA and CDR2 SNTAGT. The CDR3 consists of 9 residues. CDR3 sequence (DNA): TGTGCCACCCCTGGCGAGCAGTACTTC. This sequence encodes CATPGEQYF.

This chain uses TRBV6-6 with TRBJ2-7; a weak D match, TRBD2 (6 bases). V was cut by 0 bases and J by 5 bases, with 8 bases left in between. The CDR3 covers 13 residues. Looked up from germline, CDR1 is MNHNY and CDR2 is SVGAGI (reference sequence). The CDR3 spells CASSYSWGDEQYF. The CDR3 DNA reads TGTGCCAGCAGTTACTCTTGGGGGGACGAGCAGTACTTC.

This clonotype was detected ten times or more. The chain is built from TRBV11-1 and TRBJ2-1; 10 positions match TRBD2. CDR1 and CDR2 (germline): SGHAT, FQDESV (reference sequence). Trimming removed 5 bases from V and 4 bases from J; junction bases left unmatched: 5. This CDR3 contains 15 residues. CDR3 bases: TGTGCCAGCAGCCGGGGACTAGCGACTTACAATGAGCAGTTCTTC. Its translation is CASSRGLATYNEQFF.

This clonotype was detected only a few times. The CDR3 bases are TGCGCCAGCAGTCCCTATCCGAAGACCCAGTACTTC. Encoded protein: CASSPYPKTQYF. The chain carries TRBV10-2 and TRBJ2-5; no firm D call. The V and J ends lost 5 bases and 6 bases respectively, with 10 bases between them. In germline, CDR1 is WSHSY, CDR2 SAAADI. The CDR3 consists of 12 residues.

The chain employs TRBV29-1 and TRBJ1-1, with a weak D call TRBD1 (6 bases). Between the trimmed V and J ends, which lost 6 bases and 1 base, there was a span of 6 bases. Per the germline V gene, CDR1 is SQVTM and CDR2 is ANQGSEA. CDR3 length equals 11 residues. CDR3 DNA: TGCAGCGTACAGGGGAACACTGAAGCTTTCTTT. Translation: CSVQGNTEAFF.

This clonotype turned up a few times. The genes are TRBV5-4 and TRBJ1-1; a weak D match, TRBD1 (6 bases). The V end lost 0 bases, the J end lost 4 bases, and 10 bases lay between the germline ends. Looked up from germline, CDR1 is SGHNT and CDR2 is YYREEE (reference sequence). The CDR3 contains 14 residues. The CDR3 loop is CASSLGGASTEAFF. The CDR3 nucleotides read TGTGCCAGCAGCTTGGGGGGGGCGAGCACTGAAGCTTTCTTT.

V and J are TRBV29-1 and TRBJ2-5; 8 bases align to TRBD1. This CDR3 spans 13 amino acids. CDR1 is SQVTM, CDR2 ANQGSEA, per germline. Trimming removed 7 bases from V and 0 bases from J; junction bases left unmatched: 4. This chain's CDR3 is CSAPGQDQETQYF. In DNA form, the CDR3 reads TGCAGCGCACCGGGACAGGACCAAGAGACCCAGTACTTC.

This clonotype was found a few times. The chain links TRBV28 to TRBJ2-5; 14 nucleotides agree with TRBD2. From germline, CDR1 is MDHEN and CDR2 SYDVKM. Trimming took 5 bases from V and 4 from J; bases not matched to a gene: 3. The CDR3 runs to 15 residues. This CDR3 reads CASSPGTSGRETQYF. The CDR3 bases are TGTGCCAGCAGTCCAGGGACTAGCGGGAGAGAGACCCAGTACTTC. Full variable domain (remainder filled in from reference TRBV28 and TRBJ2-5): DVKVTQSSRYLVKRTGEKVFLECVQDMDHENMFWYRQDPGLGLRLIYFSYDVKMKEKGDIPEGYSVSREKKERFSLILESASTNQTSMYLCASSPGTSGRETQYFGPGTRLLVL.

The chain carries TRBV19 and TRBJ2-1, with D perhaps matching TRBD2 (5 bases). This CDR3 is built from 14 residues. The germline CDR1 and CDR2 sequences are LNHDA and SQIVND (reference sequence). V lost 3 bases to trimming and J lost 2 bases, with 8 bases between them. The CDR3 bases are TGTGCCAGTAGTATTAGCGAGACCTACAATGAGCAGTTCTTC. Translating it yields CASSISETYNEQFF.

The table lists this clonotype with a few counts. CDR3 DNA: TGTGCCAGTTCCCGGGGGCCCTCCACAGATACGCAGTATTTT. Translating gives CASSRGPSTDTQYF. The chain combines TRBV7-9 with TRBJ2-3; D may be TRBD1 or TRBD2 (6 bases each). The CDR3 consists of 14 residues. Deletions cut 9 bases from V and 2 bases from J, with 15 bases between. CDR1 is SEHNR, CDR2 FQNEAQ, per germline (reference sequence). Combining the CDR3 with reference TRBV7-9 and TRBJ2-3 gives the whole variable domain DTGVSQNPRHKITKRGQNVTFRCDPISEHNRLYWYRQTLGQGPEFLTYFQNEAQLEKSRLLSDRFSAERPKGSFSTLEIQRTEQGDSAMYLCASSRGPSTDTQYFGPGTRLTVL.

V is TRBV2 and J is TRBJ2-5, with D hard to call. The CDR3 extends over 12 amino acids. The V gene's germline CDR1 is SNHLY and CDR2 FYNNEI. Deletions cut 7 bases from V and 2 bases from J, with 8 bases between. This chain's CDR3 is CASNLGQETQYF. As DNA, the CDR3 is TGTGCCAGCAACTTGGGACAAGAGACCCAGTACTTC.

This clonotype was seen a few times. The chain recombines TRBV29-1 with TRBJ2-1; D not resolved. CDR3 length: 10 residues. Germline V gene sequence: CDR1 SQVTM, CDR2 ANQGSEA. V shed 4 bases and J shed 9 bases, with 7 bases lying between them. This CDR3 reads CSVVWVEQFF. DNA of the CDR3: TGCAGCGTTGTGTGGGTTGAGCAGTTCTTC.